The present T cell receptor (beta chain) was sequenced within a study of blood T cell repertoires in COVID-19. Study context: T cells, B-cell-depleted T cells, or PBMCs provided the cDNA or gDNA that served as material.

Enrolled during active infection, Seattle patients were then followed longitudinally. Germline V lookup: CDR1 MGHRA, CDR2 YSYEKL. This CDR3 region has 18 residues. The trim removed 4 bases at V and 2 bases at J, leaving 10 bases unmatched. Profiling relied on immunoSEQ multiplex PCR, and the TCRdb table lists in-frame clones only, not all of them. The profile shows around 470,000 clones, 89% of them singletons. This clonotype was sampled from a man between 18 and 29 years old with COVID-19, enrolled during active disease. This rearrangement joins TRBV4-1 to TRBJ2-2; 10 nucleotides line up with TRBD2. Sequenced: peripheral blood. CDR3 sequence reads: CASSLRGSGGRNTGELFF. CDR3 nucleotide sequence: TGCGCCAGCAGCCTGAGGGGTAGCGGGGGGCGAAACACCGGGGAGCTGTTTTTT.